The T cell receptor (beta chain) described here comes from a study of T cell clonality in common variable immunodeficiency. Findings of the study overall: Common variable immunodeficiency TCR beta sequences reportedly had fewer deletions and N-nucleotide insertions. What drives increased CVID clonality needs T cell subpopulation sequencing.

CDR3 length equals 16 residues. Germline assignment: CDR1 SGHTA and CDR2 FQGTGA. The ends were cut back, 2 bases at V and 7 bases at J, with 17 bases in the middle. This clone occurred many times. Its matching antigen is unknown. The read is 3 residues too short to cover the CDR3 end, so that end is filled in from the germline J gene. Profiling relied on immunoSEQ multiplex PCR, and the TCRdb table lists in-frame clones only, not all of them. The specimen has roughly 25,000 clones, none found just once. Diagnosis required reduced IgG, IgA and/or IgM with specific antibody deficiency. Donors gave about 5 to 8 ml heparinized peripheral whole blood.

Sequencing was performed on peripheral blood mononuclear cells. The V gene is TRBV7-3, the J gene TRBJ2-2, with unresolved D. The clonotype originates from a human donor with common variable immunodeficiency. The CDR3 DNA, read in part, is TGTGCCAGCAGCTTATACAGCACCCCCTCAGGCGGGGAG. Its protein is CASSLYSTPSGGE. From start to end, the CDR3 is CASSLYSTPSGGELFF.